The 19 T cell receptor beta chains listed next were all sequenced from one sample in a study of T cell repertoires in cytomegalovirus infection. No antigen has been assigned to these receptors. TCRdb used MiXCR to reprocess the reads, holding one entry per CDR3 protein. The sample includes 830,000 or so distinct CDR3 sequences, approximately 29% of them seen just once. The sequencing used cultured CD8+ T cells from PBMCs, collected from culture after CMV antigen stimulation. These TCRs come from a human donor in good health (CMV status not recorded). Some clones in this sample may be carry-over from other donors' samples.

This clonotype was counted only a few times. The rearrangement links TRBV7-9 to TRBJ2-7; D might be TRBD1 (6 bases). The germline V gene has CDR1 SEHNR and CDR2 FQNEAQ (reference sequence). This CDR3 is built from 16 residues. V was cut by 3 bases and J by 2 bases, with 17 bases left in between. CDR3 DNA sequence: TGTGCCAGCAGCTTCACAGACAGGATTGGCACCTACGAGCAGTACTTC. Protein product: CASSFTDRIGTYEQYF. The full variable domain, completed using reference TRBV7-9 and TRBJ2-7, is DTGVSQNPRHKITKRGQNVTFRCDPISEHNRLYWYRQTLGQGPEFLTYFQNEAQLEKSRLLSDRFSAERPKGSFSTLEIQRTEQGDSAMYLCASSFTDRIGTYEQYFGPGTRLTVT.

This clonotype was detected a few times. The chain links TRBV27 to TRBJ2-3; possibly TRBD1 or TRBD2 for D (5 bases each). Germline V gene data show CDR1 as MNHEY and CDR2 as SMNVEV (reference sequence). This CDR3 region has 15 residues. Trimming took 5 bases from V and 0 from J, leaving 12 bases between them. The CDR3: CASSTRDGSTDTQYF. In nucleotides, the CDR3 is TGTGCCAGCAGTACCCGGGACGGCAGCACAGATACGCAGTATTTT.

As to this clonotype: At one of its ends the junction is not consistent with the germline gene, which may arise from a read error. The chain is built from TRBV7-6 and TRBJ2-1; the D is unclear. Per the germline V gene, CDR1 is SGHVS and CDR2 is FNYEAQ. This CDR3 contains 13 residues. The CDR3 is CASSVAGPQEQFF. DNA of the CDR3: TGTGCCAGCAGCGTAGCTGGACCTCAAGAGCAGTTCTTC.

Turning to this clonotype: The germline gene is not matched at one end of the junction; a read error may be the cause. This rearrangement joins TRBV9 to TRBJ1-2; D uncertain. Germline values: CDR1 SGDLS, CDR2 YYNGEE. The CDR3 covers 13 residues. The CDR3 DNA reads as TGTGCCAACAGCCAGGACCTGGGGTGGAGCTACACCTTC. This gives the protein CANSQDLGWSYTF. Full variable domain (outside the CDR3, taken from reference TRBV9 and TRBJ1-2): DSGVTQTPKHLITATGQRVTLRCSPRSGDLSVYWYQQSLDQGLQFLIQYYNGEERAKGNILERFSAQQFPDLHSELNLSSLELGDSALYFCANSQDLGWSYTFGSGTRLTVV.

The V gene is TRBV4-1, the J gene TRBJ1-1; perhaps TRBD1 as D (5 bases). This CDR3 is built from 16 residues. Germline lookup yields CDR1 MGHRA and CDR2 YSYEKL. Deletions cut 1 base from V and 0 bases from J, with 12 bases between. The CDR3 region is CASSQVEGRMNTEAFF. CDR3 bases: TGCGCCAGCAGCCAAGTTGAGGGACGGATGAACACTGAAGCTTTCTTT.

This clonotype occurred a few times. The chain employs TRBV7-9 and TRBJ2-5, with D perhaps matching TRBD1 (6 bases). Germline V gene sequence: CDR1 SEHNR, CDR2 FQNEAQ (reference sequence). The CDR3 is 18 residues long. Between the trimmed V and J ends, which lost 1 base and 1 base, there was a span of 19 bases. CDR3 sequence reads: CASSLVVRLQGFQETQYF. The CDR3 bases are TGTGCCAGCAGCTTAGTAGTGAGGCTACAGGGATTCCAAGAGACCCAGTACTTC.

The rearrangement joins TRBV6-5 to TRBJ2-7; no definite D call. In germline, CDR1 is MNHEY, CDR2 SVGAGI. V was shortened by 5 bases and J by 2 bases, with 19 bases between the two germline ends. The CDR3 covers 16 residues. Here the CDR3 reads CASSPSDRASTYEQYV. For the CDR3, the DNA is TGTGCCAGCAGTCCATCGGACCGGGCCAGCACCTACGAGCAGTACGTC.

The genes are TRBV12-3 or TRBV12-4 and TRBJ2-6, with D possibly being TRBD2 (5 bases). This CDR3 comprises 18 residues. The V and J ends lost 5 bases and 1 base respectively, with 18 bases between them. The CDR3, as DNA: TGTGCCAGCAGTCTCGGAGGCCAGTTTATTTCTGGGGCCAACGTCCTGACTTTC. Its protein product is CASSLGGQFISGANVLTF.

Concerning this clonotype itself: A clone one base away is much larger, so this may be a read error. CDR3 region: CTSSIWGQGLNQPQHF. In DNA form, the CDR3 reads TGTACCAGTAGTATATGGGGACAGGGCCTCAATCAGCCCCAGCATTTT. The chain combines TRBV19 with TRBJ1-5, with 9 bases aligning to TRBD1. Germline CDR1 reads LNHDA; CDR2 reads SQIVND (reference sequence). This CDR3 spans 16 amino acids. The complete variable domain, with remaining parts taken from reference TRBV19 and TRBJ1-5, reads DGGITQSPKYLFRKEGQNVTLSCEQNLNHDAMYWYRQDPGQGLRLIYYSQIVNDFQKGDIAEGYSVSREKKESFPLTVTSAQKNPTAFYLCTSSIWGQGLNQPQHFGDGTRLSIL.

The chain joins TRBV12-3 or TRBV12-4 to TRBJ2-5; D may match TRBD1 or TRBD2 (7 bases each). Deletions cut 3 bases from V and 10 bases from J, with 27 bases between. This CDR3 spans 17 amino acids. The CDR3 DNA is TGTGCCAGCAGTTTTACCCCCCCTGACAGGGTCGGGGAGGGCCAGTACTTC. This gives the protein CASSFTPPDRVGEGQYF.

The chain couples TRBV7-9 to TRBJ2-5; 10 positions agree with TRBD1. The CDR3 is 15 residues long. Germline CDR1 SEHNR, CDR2 FQNEAQ (reference sequence). Trimming removed 5 bases from V and 5 bases from J; junction bases left unmatched: 8. In DNA, the CDR3 is TGTGCCAGCAGCACCCGGGACAGGGGTTTGGAGACCCAGTACTTC. Translating gives CASSTRDRGLETQYF.

This clonotype was recorded at least ten times. The rearrangement joins TRBV7-8 to TRBJ2-5; 8 bases are shared with TRBD2. Germline CDR1 reads SGHVS; CDR2 reads FQNEAQ. Unmatched junction bases numbered 6, after V lost 4 bases and J lost 5 bases. The CDR3 runs 14 residues. CDR3 bases: TGTGCCAGCAGCTACGGGGGGGCTGGGGAGACCCAGTACTTC. This gives the protein CASSYGGAGETQYF.

CDR3 sequence reads: CASSPGPVQETQYF. The CDR3 DNA follows: TGTGCCAGCAGTCCCGGCCCGGTCCAGGAGACCCAGTACTTC. This chain connects TRBV6-6 to TRBJ2-5; D uncertain. Trimming shortened V by 5 bases and J by 5 bases, and 15 bases separated the two germline ends. Germline assignment: CDR1 MNHNY and CDR2 SVGAGI (reference sequence). This CDR3 has 14 amino acids.

This clonotype was counted many times. The V call is TRBV7-6, the J call TRBJ2-1; D is unclear. The CDR3 spans 15 residues. Germline V CDR1 and CDR2: SGHVS, FNYEAQ. V was trimmed by 3 bases and J by 7 bases, leaving 16 bases between them. CDR3 sequence (DNA): TGTGCCAGCAGCTTTTCCGCCCTACGCACAAATGAGCAGTTCTTC. Translated, it gives CASSFSALRTNEQFF.

The sample holds many counts of this clonotype. The gene calls are TRBV7-6 and TRBJ2-5, with 9 bases fitting TRBD2. Per germline, CDR1 SGHVS and CDR2 FNYEAQ. Trimming removed 6 bases from V and 2 bases from J; junction bases left unmatched: 7. The CDR3 consists of 15 residues. In DNA, the CDR3 is TGTGCCAGCAGGTTGATAGCGGGGGTACAAGAGACCCAGTACTTC. It encodes CASRLIAGVQETQYF.

This chain links TRBV29-1 with TRBJ1-5; TRBD1 matches at 7 bases. This CDR3 is 14 amino acids long. Unmatched junction bases numbered 9, after V lost 4 bases and J lost 6 bases. Germline-derived CDR1 and CDR2 are SQVTM and ANQGSEA. The CDR3 here is CSVVWAGGGQPQHF. The CDR3 DNA reads as TGCAGCGTTGTGTGGGCAGGGGGAGGTCAGCCCCAGCATTTT.

The rearrangement uses TRBV15 and TRBJ2-3, with 10 bases identical to TRBD2. V lost 3 bases to trimming and J lost 0 bases; unmatched junction nucleotides: 3. This CDR3 spans 16 amino acids. Germline lookup yields CDR1 LNHNV and CDR2 YYDKDF (reference sequence). CDR3 region: CATSSEAGGSTDTQYF. The CDR3 DNA sequence: TGTGCCACCAGCAGTGAAGCGGGGGGGAGCACAGATACGCAGTATTTT.

This clonotype has a handful of counts. The chain joins TRBV11-2 to TRBJ2-7; D possibly corresponds to TRBD2 (5 bases). CDR3 length: 14 residues. V dropped 3 bases and J dropped 4 bases, with 13 bases sitting between them. Germline CDR1 and CDR2: SGHAT and FQNNGV. CDR3 nucleotides: TGTGCCAGCAGCTTTGTAGGGCGCGGGTACGAGCAGTACGTC. Its translation is CASSFVGRGYEQYV.

The sample holds many counts of this clonotype. This chain joins TRBV28 and TRBJ2-1; 7 nucleotides agree with TRBD1. This CDR3 has 15 residues. The V gene end was trimmed by 6 bases and the J gene end by 2 bases; junction bases not matched to a gene: 7. The germline V gene has CDR1 MDHEN and CDR2 SYDVKM. CDR3 amino acids: CASSLDRETYNEQFF. CDR3 sequence (DNA): TGTGCCAGCAGCCTCGACAGGGAGACCTACAATGAGCAGTTCTTC. The variable domain in full, with the rest retrieved from reference TRBV28 and TRBJ2-1, is DVKVTQSSRYLVKRTGEKVFLECVQDMDHENMFWYRQDPGLGLRLIYFSYDVKMKEKGDIPEGYSVSREKKERFSLILESASTNQTSMYLCASSLDRETYNEQFFGPGTRLTVL.